The T cell receptor (beta chain) described here comes from a study of OX40 agonist ivuxolimab in advanced cancers. Study results and caveats: The expanded peripheral T cells' antigen specificity was not determined.

Clones were sequenced by immunoSEQ multiplex PCR, and TCRdb holds only the in-frame ones, with some missing. In the table there are 40,000 or so clones, approximately 90% of which are singletons. Details on this clone: Antigen unknown.

Germline assignment: CDR1 MNHNY and CDR2 SVGAGI (reference sequence). Trimming took 2 bases from V and 8 from J; bases not matched to a gene: 10. This CDR3 has 15 residues. This rearrangement joins TRBV6-6 to TRBJ1-2, with TRBD1 matching over 8 bases. This TCR was sampled from an adult with an advanced solid tumor such as melanoma, head and neck, liver or kidney cancer. Here the sequenced sample was CD4+ or CD8+ T cells sorted from blood, taken in a trial of the OX40 agonist ivuxolimab. CDR3 bases: TGTGCCAGCAGTTACGCTCCAGGGGGCGCAGGGGGCTACACCTTC. It translates to CASSYAPGGAGGYTF.